This record looks at one TCR beta chain sequence and its context. Its target is not known. The sample is drawn from a study of early T cells in non-severe SARS-CoV-2 infection. In the study overall: Bulk RNA taken from unsorted whole blood was sequenced, leaving chains unpaired. Study conclusions and caveats: In VDJdb matching, anti-spike CD8 responses were favored while private and CD4 specificities went missing.

Unique molecular identifiers were affixed to single, distinct cDNA molecules. MiXCR was run by TCRdb on the 5' RACE reads, yielding one entry per CDR3 protein. The data show 70,000 to 90,000 distinct CDR3 sequences, 15% seen once. Trimming removed 6 bases at V and 4 bases at J, with 18 bases between. Germline V lookup: CDR1 DFQATT, CDR2 SNEGSKA (reference sequence). CDR3 size: 14 residues. The J gene is TRBJ2-5, the V gene TRBV20-1; D may correspond to TRBD1 or TRBD2 (7 bases each). Sample: whole blood. The receptor's source is an adult who was a healthcare worker with PCR-confirmed SARS-CoV-2 infection or an uninfected control (not recorded which). The CDR3 region has the DNA TGCAGTGCAAAGGGGGCGGGAGAAAGAGAGACCCAGTACTTC. This gives the protein CSAKGAGERETQYF.